This is a list of T cell receptor beta chains from one sample in a study. Each CDR3 protein is one row after TCRdb ran MiXCR on the RT-PCR reads. The data contain about 700,000 distinct CDR3 sequences, 14% of them seen just once; the ten biggest clones take up roughly 3.6%. What was sequenced was memory CD4+ T cells from blood. Every receptor here comes from a female donor in good health, serving as a healthy control. CDR3s include the opening cysteine and the closing phenylalanine or tryptophan. A D gene is named only where the DNA matches it firmly. Size tells how often a clone was seen (once, few, many) or the class of an expanded clone, and some rows leave it out.

>TRBD1|TRBJ1-2|TRBV6-2/TRBV6-3|many
CASSSTGVHGYTF
TGTGCCAGCAGCTCGACAGGGGTGCATGGCTACACCTTC
>TRBD1|TRBJ2-7|TRBV6-5|many
CASRTGTGGSYEQYF
TGTGCCAGCAGAACCGGGACAGGGGGCTCCTACGAGCAGTACTTC
>NA|TRBJ2-7|TRBV7-2|many
CASSLGGDLYEQYF
TGTGCCAGCAGCTTAGGCGGGGATCTTTACGAGCAGTACTTC
>NA|TRBJ2-2|TRBV6-1|few
CASSGIQGAGELFF
TGTGCCAGCAGTGGTATACAGGGTGCCGGGGAGCTGTTTTTT
>NA|TRBJ2-3|TRBV5-1|NA
CASSLAQGIGDTQYF
TGCGCCAGCAGCTTGGCCCAGGGTATTGGAGATACGCAGTATTTT
>TRBD2|TRBJ2-1|TRBV27|many
CASSLLAGESYNEQFF
TGTGCCAGCAGTTTACTAGCGGGAGAATCCTACAATGAGCAGTTCTTC
>NA|TRBJ1-4|TRBV28|NA
CASTWGGAREKLFF
TGTGCCAGCACCTGGGGGGGGGCGCGAGAAAAACTGTTTTTT
>NA|TRBJ2-7|TRBV6-5|few
CASSYLPRASVSYEQYF
TGTGCCAGCAGTTACTTGCCCAGGGCCAGCGTCTCCTACGAGCAGTACTTC
>NA|TRBJ1-5|TRBV20-1|many
CSAENHRNQPQHF
TGCAGTGCCGAGAACCACAGAAATCAGCCCCAGCATTTT
>TRBD2|TRBJ2-1|TRBV6-5|many
CASSLAGRGNEQFF
TGTGCCAGCAGCTTAGCGGGAAGGGGGAATGAGCAGTTCTTC
>TRBD2|TRBJ2-7|TRBV7-2|NA
CASSFKAGGLGEQYF
TGTGCCAGCAGCTTCAAAGCGGGGGGTTTAGGCGAGCAGTACTTC
>TRBD2|TRBJ2-1|TRBV6-5|NA
CASNLAGGLNEQFF
TGTGCCAGCAACCTAGCGGGGGGGCTCAATGAGCAGTTCTTC
>NA|TRBJ2-1|TRBV4-1|NA
CASSQELASSYNEQFF
TGCGCCAGCAGCCAAGAACTAGCCTCCTCCTACAATGAGCAGTTCTTC
>NA|TRBJ1-1|TRBV18|few
CASSPLGQGYTEAFF
TGTGCCAGCTCACCCCTCGGGCAGGGGTACACTGAAGCTTTCTTT
>TRBD1|TRBJ2-6|TRBV6-2/TRBV6-3|few
CASSSPGQPSGANVLTF
TGTGCCAGCAGCTCGCCGGGACAGCCCTCTGGGGCCAACGTCCTGACTTTC
>NA|TRBJ1-1|TRBV7-9|NA
CASSRTGSLNTEAFF
TGTGCCAGCAGCAGAACGGGGTCCCTGAACACTGAAGCTTTCTTT
>NA|TRBJ1-3|TRBV4-3|few
CASSQVVRDSGNTIYF
TGCGCCAGCAGCCAAGTTGTTCGAGACTCTGGAAACACCATATATTTT
>NA|TRBJ1-5|TRBV20-1|many
CSAREQAGQPQHF
TGCAGTGCTAGAGAACAGGCTGGCCAGCCCCAGCATTTT
>NA|TRBJ2-3|TRBV7-3|few
CASSRGGTYTDTQYF
TGTGCCAGCAGTCGTGGAGGGACATACACAGATACGCAGTATTTT
>NA|TRBJ2-7|TRBV2|NA
CASSERQTFYEQYF
TGTGCCAGCAGTGAACGGCAGACCTTTTACGAGCAGTACTTC
>NA|TRBJ1-6|TRBV6-5|few
CASSTTGPLWSSYNSPLHF
TGTGCCAGCAGCACAACGGGACCCCTATGGAGCTCCTATAATTCACCCCTCCACTTT
>NA|TRBJ2-2|TRBV5-8|NA
CARTPGDPENTGELFF
TGTGCCAGAACTCCGGGGGACCCTGAAAACACCGGGGAGCTGTTTTTT
>NA|TRBJ2-3|TRBV20-1|few
CSARLGGTQYF
TGCAGTGCTAGACTCGGCGGTACGCAGTATTTT
>NA|TRBJ1-1|TRBV6-2/TRBV6-3|few
CASSYAHYTEAFF
TGTGCCAGCAGTTACGCGCACTACACTGAAGCTTTCTTT
>TRBD1|TRBJ1-1|TRBV20-1|many
CSARPRTGSSFF
TGCAGTGCTAGACCCAGGACAGGGTCGTCTTTCTTT
>NA|TRBJ2-2|TRBV11-2|few
CASSLVTGWDTGELFF
TGTGCCAGCAGCTTAGTAACAGGGTGGGACACCGGGGAGCTGTTTTTT